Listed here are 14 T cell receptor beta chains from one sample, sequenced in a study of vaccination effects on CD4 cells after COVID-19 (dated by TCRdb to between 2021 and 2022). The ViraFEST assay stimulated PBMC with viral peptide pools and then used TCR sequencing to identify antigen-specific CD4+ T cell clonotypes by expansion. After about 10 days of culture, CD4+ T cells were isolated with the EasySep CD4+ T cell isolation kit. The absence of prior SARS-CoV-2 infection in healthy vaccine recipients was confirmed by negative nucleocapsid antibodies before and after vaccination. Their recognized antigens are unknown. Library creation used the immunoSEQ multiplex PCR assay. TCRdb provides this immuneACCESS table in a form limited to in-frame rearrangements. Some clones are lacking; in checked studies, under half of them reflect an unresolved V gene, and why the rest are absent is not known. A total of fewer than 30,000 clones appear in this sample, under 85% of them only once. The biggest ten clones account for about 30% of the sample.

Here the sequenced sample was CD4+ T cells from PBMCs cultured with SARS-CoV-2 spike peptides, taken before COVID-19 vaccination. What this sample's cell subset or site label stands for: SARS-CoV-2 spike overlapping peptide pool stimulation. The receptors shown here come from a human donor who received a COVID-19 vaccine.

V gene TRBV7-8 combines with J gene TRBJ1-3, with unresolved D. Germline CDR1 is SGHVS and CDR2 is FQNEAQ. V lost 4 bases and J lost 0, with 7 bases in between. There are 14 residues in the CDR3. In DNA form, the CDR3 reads TGTGCCAGCAGCTCCCTCATCTCTGGAAACACCATATATTTT. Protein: CASSSLISGNTIYF.

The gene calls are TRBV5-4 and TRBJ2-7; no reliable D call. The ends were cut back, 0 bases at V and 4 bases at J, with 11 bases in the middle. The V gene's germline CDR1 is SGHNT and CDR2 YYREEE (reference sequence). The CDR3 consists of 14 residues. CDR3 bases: TGTGCCAGCAGCTTGGCTGGCTCTCGATACGAGCAGTACTTC. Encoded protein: CASSLAGSRYEQYF.

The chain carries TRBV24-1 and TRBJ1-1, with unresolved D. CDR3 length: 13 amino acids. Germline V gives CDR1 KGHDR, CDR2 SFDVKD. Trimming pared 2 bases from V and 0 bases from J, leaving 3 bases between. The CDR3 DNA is TGTGCCACCAGTGATTCTTTGAACACTGAAGCTTTCTTT. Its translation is CATSDSLNTEAFF.

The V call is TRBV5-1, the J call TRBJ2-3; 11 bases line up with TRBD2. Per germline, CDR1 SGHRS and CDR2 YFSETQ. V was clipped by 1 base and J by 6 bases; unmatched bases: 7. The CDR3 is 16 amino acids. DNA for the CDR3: TGCGCCAGCAGCTTGCCTAGCGGGGGGTCCGGGGATACGCAGTATTTT. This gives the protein CASSLPSGGSGDTQYF.

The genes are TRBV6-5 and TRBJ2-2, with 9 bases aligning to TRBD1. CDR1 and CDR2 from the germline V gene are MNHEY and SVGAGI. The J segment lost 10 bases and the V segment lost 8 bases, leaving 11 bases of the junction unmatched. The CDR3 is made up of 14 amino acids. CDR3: CASGYRGLSMELFF. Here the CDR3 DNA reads TGTGCCAGCGGGTACAGGGGGCTCAGCATGGAGCTGTTTTTT.

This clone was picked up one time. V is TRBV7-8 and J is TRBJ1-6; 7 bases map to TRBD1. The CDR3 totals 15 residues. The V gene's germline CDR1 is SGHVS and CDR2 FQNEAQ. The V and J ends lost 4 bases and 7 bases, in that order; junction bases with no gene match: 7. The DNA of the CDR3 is TGTGCCAGCAGCTATAAGACAGGGAACAATTCACCCCTCCACTTT. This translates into CASSYKTGNNSPLHF.

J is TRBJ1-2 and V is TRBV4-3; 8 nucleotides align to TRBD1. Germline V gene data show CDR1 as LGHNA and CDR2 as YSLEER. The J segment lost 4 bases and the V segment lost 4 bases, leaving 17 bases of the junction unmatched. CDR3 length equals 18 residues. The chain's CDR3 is CASSPTQGAAGLGYGYTF. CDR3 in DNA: TGCGCCAGCAGCCCCACCCAGGGGGCGGCGGGGCTAGGCTATGGCTACACCTTC.

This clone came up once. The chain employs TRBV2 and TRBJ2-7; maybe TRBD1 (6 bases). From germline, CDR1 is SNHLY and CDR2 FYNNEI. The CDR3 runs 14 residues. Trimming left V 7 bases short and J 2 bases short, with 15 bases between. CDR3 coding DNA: TGTGCCAGCAAACCCGGACAGCGCCCCTACGAGCAGTACTTC. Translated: CASKPGQRPYEQYF.

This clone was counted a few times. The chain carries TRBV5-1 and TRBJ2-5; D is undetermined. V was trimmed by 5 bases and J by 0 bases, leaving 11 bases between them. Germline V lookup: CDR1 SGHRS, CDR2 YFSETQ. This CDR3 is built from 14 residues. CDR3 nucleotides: TGCGCCAGCAGTCGAGACTCAAACCAAGAGACCCAGTACTTC. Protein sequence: CASSRDSNQETQYF.

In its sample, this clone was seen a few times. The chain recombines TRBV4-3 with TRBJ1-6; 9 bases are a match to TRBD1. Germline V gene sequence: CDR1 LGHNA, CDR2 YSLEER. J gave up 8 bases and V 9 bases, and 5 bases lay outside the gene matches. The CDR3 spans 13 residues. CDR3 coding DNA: TGCGCCAGTGGGACAGGGCTAGATTCACCCCTCCACTTT. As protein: CASGTGLDSPLHF.

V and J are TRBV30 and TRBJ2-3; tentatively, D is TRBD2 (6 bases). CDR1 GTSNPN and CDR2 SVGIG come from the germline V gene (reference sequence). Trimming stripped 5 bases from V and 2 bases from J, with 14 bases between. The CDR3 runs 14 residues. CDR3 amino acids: CAWGGASFTDTQYF. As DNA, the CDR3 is TGTGCCTGGGGCGGGGCCTCCTTCACAGATACGCAGTATTTT.

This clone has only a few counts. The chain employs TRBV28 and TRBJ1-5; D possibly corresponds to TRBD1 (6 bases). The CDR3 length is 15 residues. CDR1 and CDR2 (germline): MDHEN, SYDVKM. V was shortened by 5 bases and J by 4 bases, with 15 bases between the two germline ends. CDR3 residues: CASSHVGRGNQPQHF. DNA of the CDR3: TGTGCCAGCAGTCATGTGGGCAGGGGAAATCAGCCCCAGCATTTT.

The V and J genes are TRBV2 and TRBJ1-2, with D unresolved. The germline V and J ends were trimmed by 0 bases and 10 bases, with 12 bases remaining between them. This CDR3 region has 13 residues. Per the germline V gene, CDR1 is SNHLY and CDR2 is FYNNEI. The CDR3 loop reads CASSEALLSSYTF. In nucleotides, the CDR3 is TGTGCCAGCAGTGAAGCGCTCCTTAGTTCCTACACCTTC.

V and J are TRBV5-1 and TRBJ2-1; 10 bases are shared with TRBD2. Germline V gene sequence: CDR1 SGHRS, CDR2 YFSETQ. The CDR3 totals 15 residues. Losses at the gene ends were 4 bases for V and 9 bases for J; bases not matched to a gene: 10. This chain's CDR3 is CASSPSSGSSGEQFF. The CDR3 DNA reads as TGCGCCAGCAGCCCGTCTAGCGGGAGTAGTGGTGAGCAGTTCTTC.